Below, one TCR beta chain is given with its context. This clone was observed a few times. Its recognized antigen is unknown. No base quality values were provided; no much bigger clone lies one nucleotide off. This specimen belongs to a study of control samples from healthy donors and cancer patients (dated by TCRdb to about 2020). Libraries were prepared through the immunoSEQ multiplex PCR assay. TCRdb retrieved this table from immuneACCESS and kept in-frame rearrangements only. Not all clones are present; in checked studies, unresolved V genes account for under half, and no reason is known for the remainder. For this sample the table gives about 150,000 clones, of which 94% were detected only once. The leading ten clones occupy around 8.5% of the sample. CDR3 length: 15 amino acids, cysteine to phenylalanine. Only the CDR3 DNA is retained, 45 bases long and in frame from the first base. V and J lose 4 bases and 2 bases, and a span of 16 bases separates them. In the germline V gene (reference sequence), CDR1 corresponds to SGHKS and CDR2 to YYEKEE.

In this chain, TRBV5-5 is recombined with TRBJ2-7, with TRBD2 as a weak D call on 5 bases. The clonotype comes from a woman in her forties in good health. The sequenced sample was blood. The CDR3 protein: CASSPWGDSTYEQYF. The DNA is as follows: TGTGCCAGCAGCCCCTGGGGAGATAGTACCTACGAGCAGTACTTC.